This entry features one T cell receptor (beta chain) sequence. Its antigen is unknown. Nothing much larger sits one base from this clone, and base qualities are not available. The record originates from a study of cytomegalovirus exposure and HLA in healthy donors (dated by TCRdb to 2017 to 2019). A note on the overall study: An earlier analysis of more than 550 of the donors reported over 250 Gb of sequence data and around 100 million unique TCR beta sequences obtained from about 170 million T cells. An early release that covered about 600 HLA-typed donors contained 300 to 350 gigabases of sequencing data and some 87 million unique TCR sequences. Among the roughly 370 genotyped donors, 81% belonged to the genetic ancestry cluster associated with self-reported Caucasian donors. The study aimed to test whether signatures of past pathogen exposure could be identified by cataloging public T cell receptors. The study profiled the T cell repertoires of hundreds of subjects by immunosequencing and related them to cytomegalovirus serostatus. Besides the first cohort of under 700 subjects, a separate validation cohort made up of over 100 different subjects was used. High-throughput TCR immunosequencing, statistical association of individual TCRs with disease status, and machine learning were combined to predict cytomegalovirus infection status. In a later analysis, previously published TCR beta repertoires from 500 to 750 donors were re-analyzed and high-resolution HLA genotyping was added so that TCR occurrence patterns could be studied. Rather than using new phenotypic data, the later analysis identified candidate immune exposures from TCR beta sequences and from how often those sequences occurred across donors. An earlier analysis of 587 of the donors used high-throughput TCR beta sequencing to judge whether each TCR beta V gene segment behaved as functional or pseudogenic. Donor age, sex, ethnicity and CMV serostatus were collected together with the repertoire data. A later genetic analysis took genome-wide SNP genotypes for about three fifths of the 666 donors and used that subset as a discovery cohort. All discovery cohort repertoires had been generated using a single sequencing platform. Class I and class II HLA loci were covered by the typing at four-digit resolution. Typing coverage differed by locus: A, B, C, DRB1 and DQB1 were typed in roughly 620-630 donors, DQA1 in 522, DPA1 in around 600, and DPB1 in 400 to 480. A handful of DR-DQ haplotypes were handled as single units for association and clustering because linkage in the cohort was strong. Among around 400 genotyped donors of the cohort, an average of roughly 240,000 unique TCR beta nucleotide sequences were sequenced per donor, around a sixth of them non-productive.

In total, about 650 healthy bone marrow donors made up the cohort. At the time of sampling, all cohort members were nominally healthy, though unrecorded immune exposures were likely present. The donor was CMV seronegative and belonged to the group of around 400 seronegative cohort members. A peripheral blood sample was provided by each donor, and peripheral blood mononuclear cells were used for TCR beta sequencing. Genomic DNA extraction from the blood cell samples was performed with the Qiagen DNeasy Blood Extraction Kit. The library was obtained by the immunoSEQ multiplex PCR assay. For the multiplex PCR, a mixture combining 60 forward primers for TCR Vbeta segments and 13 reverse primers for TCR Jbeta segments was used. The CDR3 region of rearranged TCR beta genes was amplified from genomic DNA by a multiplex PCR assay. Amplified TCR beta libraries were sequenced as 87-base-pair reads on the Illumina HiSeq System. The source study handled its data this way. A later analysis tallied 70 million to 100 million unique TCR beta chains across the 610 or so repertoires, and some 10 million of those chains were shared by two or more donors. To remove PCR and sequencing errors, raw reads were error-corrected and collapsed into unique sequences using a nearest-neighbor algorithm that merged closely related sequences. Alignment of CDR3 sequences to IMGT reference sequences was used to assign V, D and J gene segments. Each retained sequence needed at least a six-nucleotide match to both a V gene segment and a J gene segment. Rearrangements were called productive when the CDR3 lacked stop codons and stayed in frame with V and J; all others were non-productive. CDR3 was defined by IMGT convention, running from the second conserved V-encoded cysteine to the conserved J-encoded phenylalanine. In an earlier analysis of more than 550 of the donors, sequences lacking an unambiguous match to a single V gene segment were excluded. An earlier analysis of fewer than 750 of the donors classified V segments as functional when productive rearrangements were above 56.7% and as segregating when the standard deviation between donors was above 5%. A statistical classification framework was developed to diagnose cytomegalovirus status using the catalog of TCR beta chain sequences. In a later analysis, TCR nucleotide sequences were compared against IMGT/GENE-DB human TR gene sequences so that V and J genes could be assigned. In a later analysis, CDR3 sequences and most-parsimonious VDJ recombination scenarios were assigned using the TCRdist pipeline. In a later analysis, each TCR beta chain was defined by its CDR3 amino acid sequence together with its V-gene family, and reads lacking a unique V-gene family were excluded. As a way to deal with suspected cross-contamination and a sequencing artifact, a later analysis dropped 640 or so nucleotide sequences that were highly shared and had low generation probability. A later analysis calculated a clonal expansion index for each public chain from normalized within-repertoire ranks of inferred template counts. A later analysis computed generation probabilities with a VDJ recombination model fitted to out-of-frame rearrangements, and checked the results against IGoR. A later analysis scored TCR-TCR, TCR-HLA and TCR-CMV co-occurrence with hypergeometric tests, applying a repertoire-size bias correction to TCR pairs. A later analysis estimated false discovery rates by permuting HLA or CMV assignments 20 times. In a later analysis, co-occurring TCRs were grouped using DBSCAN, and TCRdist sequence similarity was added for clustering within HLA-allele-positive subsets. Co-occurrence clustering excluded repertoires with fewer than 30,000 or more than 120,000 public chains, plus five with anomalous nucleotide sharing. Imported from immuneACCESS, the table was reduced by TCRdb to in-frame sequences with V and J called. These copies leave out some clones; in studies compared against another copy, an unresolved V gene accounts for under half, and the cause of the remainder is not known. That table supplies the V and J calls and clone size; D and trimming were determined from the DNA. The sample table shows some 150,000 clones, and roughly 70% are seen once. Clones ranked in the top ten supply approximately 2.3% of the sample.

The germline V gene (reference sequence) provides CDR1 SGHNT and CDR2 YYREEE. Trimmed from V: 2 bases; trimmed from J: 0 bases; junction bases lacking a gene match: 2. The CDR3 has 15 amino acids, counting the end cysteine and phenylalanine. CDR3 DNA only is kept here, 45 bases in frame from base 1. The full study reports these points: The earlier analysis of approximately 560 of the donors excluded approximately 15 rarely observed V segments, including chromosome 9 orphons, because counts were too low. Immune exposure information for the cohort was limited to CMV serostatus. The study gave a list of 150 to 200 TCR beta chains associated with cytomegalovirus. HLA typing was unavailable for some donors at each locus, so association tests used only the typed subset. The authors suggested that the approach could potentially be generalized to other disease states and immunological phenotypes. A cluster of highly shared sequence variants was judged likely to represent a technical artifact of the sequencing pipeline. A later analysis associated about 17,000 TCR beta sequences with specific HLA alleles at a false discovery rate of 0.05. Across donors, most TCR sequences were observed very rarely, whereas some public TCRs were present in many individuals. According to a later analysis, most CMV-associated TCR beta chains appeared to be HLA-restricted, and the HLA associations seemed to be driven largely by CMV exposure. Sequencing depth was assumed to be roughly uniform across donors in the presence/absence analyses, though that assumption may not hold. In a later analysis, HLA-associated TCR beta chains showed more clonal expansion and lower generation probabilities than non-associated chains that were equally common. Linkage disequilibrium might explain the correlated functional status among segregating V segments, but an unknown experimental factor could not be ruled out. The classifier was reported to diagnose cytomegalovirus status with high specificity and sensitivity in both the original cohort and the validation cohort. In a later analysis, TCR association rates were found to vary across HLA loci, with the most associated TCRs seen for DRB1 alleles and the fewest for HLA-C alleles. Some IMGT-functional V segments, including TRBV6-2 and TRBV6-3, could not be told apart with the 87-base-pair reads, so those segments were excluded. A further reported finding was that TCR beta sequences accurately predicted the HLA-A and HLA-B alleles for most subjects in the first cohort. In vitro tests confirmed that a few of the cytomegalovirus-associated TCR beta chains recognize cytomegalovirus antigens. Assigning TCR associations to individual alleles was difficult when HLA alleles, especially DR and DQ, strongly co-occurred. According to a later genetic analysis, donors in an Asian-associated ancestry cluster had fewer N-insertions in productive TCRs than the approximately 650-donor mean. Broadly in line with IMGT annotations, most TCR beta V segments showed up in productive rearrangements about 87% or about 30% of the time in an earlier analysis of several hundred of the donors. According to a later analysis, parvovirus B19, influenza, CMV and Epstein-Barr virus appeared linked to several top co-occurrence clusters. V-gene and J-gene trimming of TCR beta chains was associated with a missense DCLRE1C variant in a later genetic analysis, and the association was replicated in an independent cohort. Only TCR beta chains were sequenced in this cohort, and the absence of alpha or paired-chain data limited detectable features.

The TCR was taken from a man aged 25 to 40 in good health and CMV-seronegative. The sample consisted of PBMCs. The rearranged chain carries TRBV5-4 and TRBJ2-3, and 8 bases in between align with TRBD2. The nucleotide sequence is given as TGTGCCAGCAGCTTTTCTAGCGGGAGCACAGATACGCAGTATTTT. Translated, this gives CASSFSSGSTDTQYF.